This TCR beta chain was documented in a study of shared clonotypes between healthy human individuals. Germline assignment: CDR1 SGHTS and CDR2 YDEGEE. CDR3 length: 15 amino acids. Between the trimmed V and J ends, which lost 7 bases and 4 bases, there was a span of 20 bases. Every one of the donors was a Caucasian adult that lived in Nashville, Tennessee. Method: immunoSEQ multiplex PCR; TCRdb's copy keeps in-frame clones and lacks some. The table shows more than 400,000 clones, with more than 65% occurring only once. The rearrangement joins TRBV5-8 to TRBJ1-2; D remains unclear. The sequenced sample consisted of PBMCs. The clonotype comes from a woman in her thirties or forties in good health. Some clones in this sample may be carry-over from other donors' samples. The chain's CDR3 is CASECYPRKTYGYTF. The CDR3 coding sequence is TGTGCCAGCGAGTGTTATCCACGAAAGACCTATGGCTACACCTTC.